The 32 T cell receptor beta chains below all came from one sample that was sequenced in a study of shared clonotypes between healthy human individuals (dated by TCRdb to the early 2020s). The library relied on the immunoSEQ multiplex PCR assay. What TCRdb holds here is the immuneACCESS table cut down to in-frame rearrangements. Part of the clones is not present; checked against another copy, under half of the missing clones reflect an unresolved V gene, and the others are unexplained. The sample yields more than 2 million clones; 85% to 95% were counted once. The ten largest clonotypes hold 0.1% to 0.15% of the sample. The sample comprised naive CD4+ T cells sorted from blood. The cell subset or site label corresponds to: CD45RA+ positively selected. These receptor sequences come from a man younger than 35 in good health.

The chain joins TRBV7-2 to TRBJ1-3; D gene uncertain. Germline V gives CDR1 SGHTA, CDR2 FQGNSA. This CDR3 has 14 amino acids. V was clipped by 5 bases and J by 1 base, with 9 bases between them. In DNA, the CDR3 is TGTGCCAGCAGCCCCCCGGTGTCTGGAAACACCATATATTTT. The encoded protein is CASSPPVSGNTIYF. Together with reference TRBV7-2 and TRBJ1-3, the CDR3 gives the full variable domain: GAGVSQSPSNKVTEKGKDVELRCDPISGHTALYWYRQSLGQGLEFLIYFQGNSAPDKSGLPSDRFSAERTGGSVSTLTIQRTQQEDSAVYLCASSPPVSGNTIYFGEGSWLTVV.

The chain's CDR3 is CASSASGRSETQYF. The CDR3 DNA reads TGTGCCAGCAGTGCAAGCGGGAGGAGTGAGACCCAGTACTTC. V gene TRBV25-1 combines with J gene TRBJ2-5; TRBD2 matches 9 bases. Germline CDR1 MGHDK, CDR2 SYGVNS. With V trimmed by 4 bases and J by 5 bases, 5 bases remained unmatched. The CDR3 extends over 14 amino acids. The full variable domain, its missing parts supplied by reference TRBV25-1 and TRBJ2-5, is EADIYQTPRYLVIGTGKKITLECSQTMGHDKMYWYQQDPGMELHLIHYSYGVNSTEKGDLSSESTVSRIRTEHFPLTLESARPSHTSQYLCASSASGRSETQYFGPGTRLLVL.

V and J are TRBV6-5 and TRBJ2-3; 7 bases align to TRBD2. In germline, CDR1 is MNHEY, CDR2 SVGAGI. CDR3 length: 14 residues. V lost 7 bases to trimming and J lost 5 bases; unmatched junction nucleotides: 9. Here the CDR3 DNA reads TGTGCCAGCACCACTGGGCGGGGGAAAGATACGCAGTATTTT. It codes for CASTTGRGKDTQYF.

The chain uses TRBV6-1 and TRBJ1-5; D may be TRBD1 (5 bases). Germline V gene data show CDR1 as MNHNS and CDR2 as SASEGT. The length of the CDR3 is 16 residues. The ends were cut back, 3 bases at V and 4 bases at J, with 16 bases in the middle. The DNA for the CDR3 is TGTGCCAGCAGTGATAATGGGGGATTAGGTAATCAGCCCCAGCATTTT. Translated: CASSDNGGLGNQPQHF.

CDR3 region: CASSSQGGDYEQYF. The CDR3 DNA reads as TGTGCCAGCAGCTCCCAGGGAGGGGACTACGAGCAGTACTTC. The chain links TRBV7-2 to TRBJ2-7, with 7 bases lining up with TRBD2. V lost 4 bases to trimming and J lost 3 bases; unmatched junction nucleotides: 6. CDR3 length: 14 amino acids. Germline-derived CDR1 and CDR2 are SGHTA and FQGNSA.

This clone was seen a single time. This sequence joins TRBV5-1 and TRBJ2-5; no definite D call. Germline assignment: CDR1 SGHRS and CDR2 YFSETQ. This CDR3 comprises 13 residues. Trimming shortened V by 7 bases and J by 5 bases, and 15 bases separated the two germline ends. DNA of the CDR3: TGCGCCAGCGGACGAGTAAATGGGGAGACCCAGTACTTC. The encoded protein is CASGRVNGETQYF. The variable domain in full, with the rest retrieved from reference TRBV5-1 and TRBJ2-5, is KAGVTQTPRYLIKTRGQQVTLSCSPISGHRSVSWYQQTPGQGLQFLFEYFSETQRNKGNFPGRFSGRQFSNSRSEMNVSTLELGDSALYLCASGRVNGETQYFGPGTRLLVL.

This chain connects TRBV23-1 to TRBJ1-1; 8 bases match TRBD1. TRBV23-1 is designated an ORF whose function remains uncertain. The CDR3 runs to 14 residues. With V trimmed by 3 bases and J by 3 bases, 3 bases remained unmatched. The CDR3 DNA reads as TGCGCCAGCAGTCACCGGGACAGGCACACTGAAGCTTTCTTT. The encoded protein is CASSHRDRHTEAFF.

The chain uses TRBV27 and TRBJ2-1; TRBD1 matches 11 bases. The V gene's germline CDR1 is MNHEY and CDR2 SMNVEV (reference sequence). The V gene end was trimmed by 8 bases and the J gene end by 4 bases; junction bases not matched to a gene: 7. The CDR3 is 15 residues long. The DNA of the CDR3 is TGTGCCAGCCGTCCCGGGACAGGGGGGTACAATGAGCAGTTCTTC. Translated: CASRPGTGGYNEQFF.

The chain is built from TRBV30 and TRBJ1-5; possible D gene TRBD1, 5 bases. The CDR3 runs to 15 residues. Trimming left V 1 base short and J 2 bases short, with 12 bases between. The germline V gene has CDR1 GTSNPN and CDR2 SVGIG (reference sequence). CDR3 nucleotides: TGTGCCTGGAGTGCCTCGCAGGGCGGCAATCAGCCCCAGCATTTT. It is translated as CAWSASQGGNQPQHF.

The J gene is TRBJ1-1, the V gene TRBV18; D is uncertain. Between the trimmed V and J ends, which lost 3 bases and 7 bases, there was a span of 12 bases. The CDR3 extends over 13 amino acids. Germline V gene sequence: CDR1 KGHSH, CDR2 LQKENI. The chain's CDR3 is CASSPGRSVEAFF. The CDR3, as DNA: TGTGCCAGCTCACCGGGGAGATCGGTTGAAGCTTTCTTT.

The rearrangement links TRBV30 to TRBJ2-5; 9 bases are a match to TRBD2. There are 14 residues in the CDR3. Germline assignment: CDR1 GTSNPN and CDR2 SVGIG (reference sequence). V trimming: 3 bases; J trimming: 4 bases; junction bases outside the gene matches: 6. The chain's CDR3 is CAWRGGGARETQYF. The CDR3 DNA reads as TGTGCCTGGAGAGGCGGGGGGGCCAGAGAGACCCAGTACTTC.

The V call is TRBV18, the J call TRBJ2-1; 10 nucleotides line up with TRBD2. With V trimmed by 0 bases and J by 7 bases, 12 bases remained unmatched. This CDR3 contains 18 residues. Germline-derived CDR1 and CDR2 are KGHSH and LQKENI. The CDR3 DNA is TGTGCCAGCTCACCACCGACAAGAGGACTAGCGGAAGGGAATGAGCAGTTCTTC. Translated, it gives CASSPPTRGLAEGNEQFF.

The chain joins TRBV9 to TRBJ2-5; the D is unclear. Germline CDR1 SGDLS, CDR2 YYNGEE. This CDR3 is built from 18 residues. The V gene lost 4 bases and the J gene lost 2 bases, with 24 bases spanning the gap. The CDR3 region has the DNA TGTGCCAGCAGCCAACGTGGGTCGGTAGGACCCGTACAAGAGACCCAGTACTTC. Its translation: CASSQRGSVGPVQETQYF.

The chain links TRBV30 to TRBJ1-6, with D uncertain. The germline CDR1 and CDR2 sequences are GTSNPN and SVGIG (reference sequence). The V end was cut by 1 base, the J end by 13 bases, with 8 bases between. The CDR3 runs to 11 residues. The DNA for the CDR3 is TGTGCCTGGAGTGAAATGGGGCCCCTCCACTTT. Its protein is CAWSEMGPLHF. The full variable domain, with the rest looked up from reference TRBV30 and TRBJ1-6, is SQTIHQWPATLVQPVGSPLSLECTVEGTSNPNLYWYRQAAGRGLQLLFYSVGIGQISSEVPQNLSASRPQDRQFILSSKKLLLSDSGFYLCAWSEMGPLHFGNGTRLTVT.

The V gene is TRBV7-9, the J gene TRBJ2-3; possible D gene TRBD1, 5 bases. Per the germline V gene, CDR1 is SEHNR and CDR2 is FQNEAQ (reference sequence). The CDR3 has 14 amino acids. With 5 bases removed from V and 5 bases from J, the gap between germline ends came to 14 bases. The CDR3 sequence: CASSQLRQGDTQYF. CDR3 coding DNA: TGTGCCAGCAGCCAGCTGCGTCAGGGAGATACGCAGTATTTT.

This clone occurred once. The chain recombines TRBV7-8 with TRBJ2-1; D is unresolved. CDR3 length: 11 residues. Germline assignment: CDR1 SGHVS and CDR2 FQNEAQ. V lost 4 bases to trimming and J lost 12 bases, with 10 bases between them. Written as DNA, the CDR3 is TGTGCCAGCAGCTCCTCGGCGTGGCAGTTCTTC. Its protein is CASSSSAWQFF.

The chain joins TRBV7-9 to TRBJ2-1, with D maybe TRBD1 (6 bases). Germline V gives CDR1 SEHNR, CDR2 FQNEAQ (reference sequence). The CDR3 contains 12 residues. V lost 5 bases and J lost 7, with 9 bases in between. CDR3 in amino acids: CASSLDRNEQFF. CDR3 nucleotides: TGTGCCAGCAGCCTCGACAGGAATGAGCAGTTCTTC.

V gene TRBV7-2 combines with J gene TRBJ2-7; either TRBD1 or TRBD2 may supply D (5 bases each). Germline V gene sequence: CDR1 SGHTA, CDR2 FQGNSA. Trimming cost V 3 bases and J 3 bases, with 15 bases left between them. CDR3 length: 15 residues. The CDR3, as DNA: TGTGCCAGCAGCTTTGACCGGGGCCAACTCTACGAGCAGTACTTC. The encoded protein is CASSFDRGQLYEQYF.

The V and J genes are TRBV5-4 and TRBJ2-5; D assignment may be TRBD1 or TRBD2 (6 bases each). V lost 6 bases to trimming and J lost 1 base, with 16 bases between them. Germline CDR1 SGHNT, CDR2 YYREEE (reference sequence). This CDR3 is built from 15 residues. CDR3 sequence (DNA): TGTGCCAGCACCGATCAACAGGGACTCCAAGAGACCCAGTACTTC. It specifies CASTDQQGLQETQYF.

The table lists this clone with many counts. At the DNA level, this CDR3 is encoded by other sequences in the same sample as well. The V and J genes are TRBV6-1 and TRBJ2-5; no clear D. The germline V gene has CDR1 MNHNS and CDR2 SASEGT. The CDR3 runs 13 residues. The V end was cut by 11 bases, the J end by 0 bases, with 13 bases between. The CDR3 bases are TGTGCCGTCGTAGGAACCGACCAAGAGACCCAGTACTTC. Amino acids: CAVVGTDQETQYF.

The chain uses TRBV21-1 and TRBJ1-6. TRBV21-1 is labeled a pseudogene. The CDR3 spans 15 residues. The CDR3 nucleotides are TGTGCCAGCAGCTTAGTTGGTGGTAGTAATTCACCCCTCCACTTT. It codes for CASSLVGGSNSPLHF.

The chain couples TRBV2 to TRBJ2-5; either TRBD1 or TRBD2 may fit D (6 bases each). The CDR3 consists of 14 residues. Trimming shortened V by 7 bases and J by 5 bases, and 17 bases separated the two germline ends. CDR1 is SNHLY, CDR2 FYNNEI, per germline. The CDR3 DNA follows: TGTGCCAGCATCGAATCGGGGGCGAAGGAGACCCAGTACTTC. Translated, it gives CASIESGAKETQYF.

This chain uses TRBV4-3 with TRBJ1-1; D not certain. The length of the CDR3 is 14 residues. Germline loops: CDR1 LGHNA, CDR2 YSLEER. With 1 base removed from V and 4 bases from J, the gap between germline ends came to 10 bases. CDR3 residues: CASSQVHLSTEAFF. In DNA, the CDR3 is TGCGCCAGCAGCCAAGTCCATCTTTCCACTGAAGCTTTCTTT.

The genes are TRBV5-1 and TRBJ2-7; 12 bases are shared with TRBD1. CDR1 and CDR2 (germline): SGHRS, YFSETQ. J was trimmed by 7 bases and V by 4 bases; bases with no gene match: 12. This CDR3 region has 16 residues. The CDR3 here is CASSRNLGQGAREQYF. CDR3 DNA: TGCGCCAGCAGCCGAAACCTGGGACAGGGGGCGCGGGAGCAGTACTTC.

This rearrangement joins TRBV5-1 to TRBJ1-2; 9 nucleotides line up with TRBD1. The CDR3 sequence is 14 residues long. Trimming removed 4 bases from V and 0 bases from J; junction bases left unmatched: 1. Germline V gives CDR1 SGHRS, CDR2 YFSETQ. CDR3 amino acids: CASSRDRANYGYTF. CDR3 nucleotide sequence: TGCGCCAGCAGCAGGGACAGGGCTAACTATGGCTACACCTTC. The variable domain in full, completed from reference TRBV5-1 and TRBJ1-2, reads KAGVTQTPRYLIKTRGQQVTLSCSPISGHRSVSWYQQTPGQGLQFLFEYFSETQRNKGNFPGRFSGRQFSNSRSEMNVSTLELGDSALYLCASSRDRANYGYTFGSGTRLTVV.

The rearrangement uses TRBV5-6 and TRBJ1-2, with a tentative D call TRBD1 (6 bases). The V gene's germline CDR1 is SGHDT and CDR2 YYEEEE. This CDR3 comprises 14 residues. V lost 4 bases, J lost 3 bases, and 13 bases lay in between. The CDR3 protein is CASSPTGVYYGYTF. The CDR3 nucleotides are TGTGCCAGCAGCCCGACAGGAGTCTACTATGGCTACACCTTC.

The chain's CDR3 is CASSNSALSSYEQYF. CDR3 sequence (DNA): TGTGCCAGCAGCAATAGCGCATTAAGCTCCTACGAGCAGTACTTC. J is TRBJ2-7 and V is TRBV7-2; a possible D gene is TRBD2 (5 bases). Germline CDR1 reads SGHTA; CDR2 reads FQGNSA. V was clipped by 5 bases and J by 0 bases, with 14 bases between them. The CDR3 length is 15 residues.

The CDR3 sequence: CASTQKETQYF. CDR3 sequence (DNA): TGCGCCAGCACCCAAAAAGAGACCCAGTACTTC. This chain connects TRBV5-1 to TRBJ2-5; unclear D gene. The CDR3 runs 11 residues. Germline V gene sequence: CDR1 SGHRS, CDR2 YFSETQ. V was clipped by 6 bases and J by 3 bases, with 6 bases between them.

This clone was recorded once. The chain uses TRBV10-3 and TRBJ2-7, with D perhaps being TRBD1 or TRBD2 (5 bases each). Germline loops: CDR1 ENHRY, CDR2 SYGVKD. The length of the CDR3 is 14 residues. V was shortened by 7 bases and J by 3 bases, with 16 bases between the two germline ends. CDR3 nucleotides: TGTGCCATCAACGTAAGAGGGGCGAACTACGAGCAGTACTTC. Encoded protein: CAINVRGANYEQYF.

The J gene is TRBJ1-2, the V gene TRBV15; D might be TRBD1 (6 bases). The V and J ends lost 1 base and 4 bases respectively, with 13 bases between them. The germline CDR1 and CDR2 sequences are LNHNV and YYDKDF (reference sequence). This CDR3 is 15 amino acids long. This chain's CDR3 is CATSRGGIGGYGYTF. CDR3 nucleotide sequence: TGTGCCACCAGCAGAGGAGGCATAGGGGGCTATGGCTACACCTTC.

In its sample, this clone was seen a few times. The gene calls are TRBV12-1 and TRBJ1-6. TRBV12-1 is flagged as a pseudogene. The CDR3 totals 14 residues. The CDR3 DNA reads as TGTGCCAGCAGCTTGACCGAATATAATTCACCCCTCCACTTT. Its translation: CASSLTEYNSPLHF.

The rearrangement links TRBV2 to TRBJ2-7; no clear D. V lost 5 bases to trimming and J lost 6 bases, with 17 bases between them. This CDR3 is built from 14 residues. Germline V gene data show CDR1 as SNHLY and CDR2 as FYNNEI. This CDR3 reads CASSPFTVPGEQYF. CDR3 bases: TGTGCCAGCAGTCCCTTCACTGTTCCGGGCGAGCAGTACTTC.